This T cell receptor (beta chain) came from a study of early T cells in non-severe SARS-CoV-2 infection. Background on the study: Sequencing targeted bulk RNA from unsorted whole blood, leaving chains unpaired.

A note on this clonotype: Its antigen remains unknown.

The TCR library protocol was used to attach unique molecular identifiers. These identifiers were attached to individual cDNA molecules. TCRdb reanalysed the 5' RACE reads using MiXCR and keeps one entry per CDR3 protein. The data hold more than 65,000 distinct CDR3 sequences, with over 10% observed a single time. Germline CDR1 is MNHEY and CDR2 is SVGEGT. Deletions cut 0 bases from V and 6 bases from J, with 25 bases between. The CDR3 is 19 amino acids. Study-level points and caveats: There was a bias toward anti-spike CD8 responses in VDJdb matching, which missed private and CD4 specificities.

J is TRBJ2-3 and V is TRBV6-2 or TRBV6-3; D gene unclear. The sample taken for sequencing was whole blood. The receptor was derived from an adult who was a healthcare worker with PCR-confirmed SARS-CoV-2 infection or an uninfected control (not recorded which). CDR3 loop: CASSYSITPKGTYSDTQYF. DNA for the CDR3: TGTGCCAGCAGTTACTCGATCACCCCGAAGGGAACTTATTCGGATACGCAGTATTTT.